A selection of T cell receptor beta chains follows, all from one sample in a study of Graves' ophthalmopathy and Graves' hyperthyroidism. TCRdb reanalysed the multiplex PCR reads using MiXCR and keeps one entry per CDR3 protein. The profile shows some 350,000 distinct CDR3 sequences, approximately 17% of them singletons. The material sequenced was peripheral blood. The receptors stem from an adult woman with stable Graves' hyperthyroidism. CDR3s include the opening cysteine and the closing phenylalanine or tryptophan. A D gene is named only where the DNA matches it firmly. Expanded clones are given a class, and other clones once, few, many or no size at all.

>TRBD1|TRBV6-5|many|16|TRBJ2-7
TGTGCCACCCAAGCCTACACCGGGACAGGTTCCTACGAGCAGTACTTC
CATQAYTGTGSYEQYF
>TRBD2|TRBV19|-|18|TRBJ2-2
TGTGCCAGTAGCTGGGTATGGACTAGCGGGATGCATACCGGGGAGCTGTTTTTT
CASSWVWTSGMHTGELFF
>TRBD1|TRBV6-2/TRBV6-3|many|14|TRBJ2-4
TGTGCCAGCAGTTCCCGACAGGGGGTTCACATTAAGTACTTC
CASSSRQGVHIKYF
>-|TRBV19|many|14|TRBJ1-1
TGTGCCAGTAGATACAGGGACGTTGCGACTGAAGCTTTCTTT
CASRYRDVATEAFF
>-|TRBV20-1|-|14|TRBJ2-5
TGCAGTGCTAGAGTGTCGCGGGGCCAAGAGACCCAGTACTTC
CSARVSRGQETQYF
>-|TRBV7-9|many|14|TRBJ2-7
TGTGCCAGCAGCTTAGGAAGGGTTCCGCGGGAGCAGTACTTC
CASSLGRVPREQYF
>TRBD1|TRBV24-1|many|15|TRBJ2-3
TGTGCCACCAGTGACAACAGGGGGGTCCCAGATACGCAGTATTTT
CATSDNRGVPDTQYF
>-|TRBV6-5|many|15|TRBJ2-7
TGTGCCAGCAGCTTTGGCAGGGGTCCGTCCTACGAGCAGTACTTC
CASSFGRGPSYEQYF
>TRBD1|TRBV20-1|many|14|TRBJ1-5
TGCAGTGCAACGCGACAGGGCACCAATCAGCCCCAGCATTTT
CSATRQGTNQPQHF
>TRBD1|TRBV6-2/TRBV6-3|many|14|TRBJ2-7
TGTGCCAGCAGGGTAGGGACAGCCTCCTACGAGCAGTACTTC
CASRVGTASYEQYF
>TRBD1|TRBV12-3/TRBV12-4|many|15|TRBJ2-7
TGTGCCAGCAGTCCCACAGGGGAAGACTTCTACGAGCAGTACTTC
CASSPTGEDFYEQYF
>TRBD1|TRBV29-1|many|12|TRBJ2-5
TGCAGCGTGGACAGGGACCAAGAGACCCAGTACTTC
CSVDRDQETQYF
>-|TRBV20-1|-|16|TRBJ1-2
TGCAGTGCTAGAGACCCCTCTAGGACGTACCTGGATGGCTACACCTTC
CSARDPSRTYLDGYTF
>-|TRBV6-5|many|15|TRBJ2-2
TGTGCCAGCAGTTACCGGCGAAACCCCACCGGGGAGCTGTTTTTT
CASSYRRNPTGELFF
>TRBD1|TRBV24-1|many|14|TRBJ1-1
TGTGCCACGCACGGACAGGGAATGAACACTGAAGCTTTCTTT
CATHGQGMNTEAFF
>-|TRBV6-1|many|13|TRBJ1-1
TGTGCCAGCAGGGGGGGTTTAGGCACTGAAGCTTTCTTT
CASRGGLGTEAFF
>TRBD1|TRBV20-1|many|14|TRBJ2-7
TGCAGTGCTAGAGATTCCGGGACAGGGCTCGTTGCGTACTTC
CSARDSGTGLVAYF
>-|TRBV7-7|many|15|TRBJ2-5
TGTGCTAGCAGCTTAGAAGTGGGGCGCCAAGAGACCCAGTACTTC
CASSLEVGRQETQYF
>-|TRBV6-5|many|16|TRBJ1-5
TGTGCCAGCAGTTACTCCTATGATGCAGGGGATCAGCCCCAGCATTTT
CASSYSYDAGDQPQHF
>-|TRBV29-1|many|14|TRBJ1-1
TGCAGCGTTGAATGGACGAGTGGGAACACTGAAGCTTTCTTT
CSVEWTSGNTEAFF
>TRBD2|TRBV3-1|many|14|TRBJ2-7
TGTGCCAGCAGCCACACCGGGACTATCAACGAGCAGTACTTC
CASSHTGTINEQYF
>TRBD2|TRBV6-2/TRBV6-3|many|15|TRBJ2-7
TGTGCCAGCAGTTGGGGCAGAGGGACTATCTACGAGCAGTACTTC
CASSWGRGTIYEQYF
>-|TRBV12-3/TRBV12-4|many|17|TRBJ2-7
TGTGCCAGCAGCCCAACCCGTTTTCGGGACAACTCCTACGAGCAGTACTTC
CASSPTRFRDNSYEQYF
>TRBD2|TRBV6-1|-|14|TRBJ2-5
TGTGCCAGCTTGCAGCGGGGGGCCAGGGAGACCCAGTACTTC
CASLQRGARETQYF
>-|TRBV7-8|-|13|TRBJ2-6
TGTGCCAGCCGTACCGCGGGGGCCAACGTCCTGACTTTC
CASRTAGANVLTF
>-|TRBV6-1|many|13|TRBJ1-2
TGTGCCAGCAGTATGGCCGGCGAGGGGGGCTACACCTTC
CASSMAGEGGYTF
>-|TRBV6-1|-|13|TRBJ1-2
TGTGCCACCCCCAAGGGGATGAACTATGGCTACACCTTC
CATPKGMNYGYTF
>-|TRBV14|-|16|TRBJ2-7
TGTGCCAGCAGCCAAGATCTGCTGGAGGGTTCCTACGAGCAGTACTTC
CASSQDLLEGSYEQYF
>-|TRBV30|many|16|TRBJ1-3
TGTGCCTGGAGTGCCCTCCGGACTCAGAAGTGGGACACCATATATTTT
CAWSALRTQKWDTIYF
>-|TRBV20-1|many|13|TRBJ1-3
TGCAGTGCTAGGACAGGAGCTGGAAACACCATATATTTT
CSARTGAGNTIYF
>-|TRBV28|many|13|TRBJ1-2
TGTGCCAGCAGTTGGTTGGAGGGGACCGGCTACACCTTC
CASSWLEGTGYTF
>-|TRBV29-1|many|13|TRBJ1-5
TGCAGCGTTGAAACGGATAGCAATCAGCCCCAGCATTTT
CSVETDSNQPQHF
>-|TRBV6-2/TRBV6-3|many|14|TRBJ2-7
TGTGCCAGTTCCCCTAGACTTGTTTCCTACGAGCAGTACTTC
CASSPRLVSYEQYF
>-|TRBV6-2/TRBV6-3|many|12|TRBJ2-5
TGTGCCAGCAGTTACTTTTCGGAGACCCAGTACTTC
CASSYFSETQYF
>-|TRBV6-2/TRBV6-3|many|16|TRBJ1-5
TGTGCCAGCAGTTACTCTGGGGGAGGGGGCAATCAGCCCCAGCATTTT
CASSYSGGGGNQPQHF
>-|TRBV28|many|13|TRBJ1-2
TGTGCCAGCAGTTTACAGAACCGTCGGGGCTACACCTTC
CASSLQNRRGYTF
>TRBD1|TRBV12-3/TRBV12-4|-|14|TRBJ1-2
TGTGCCAGCAGGAAACCGGGACAGAAATATGGCTACACCTTC
CASRKPGQKYGYTF
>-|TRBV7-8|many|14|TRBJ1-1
TGTGCCAGCAGCTTATTAAAGGGAGTCCCTGAAGCTTTCTTT
CASSLLKGVPEAFF
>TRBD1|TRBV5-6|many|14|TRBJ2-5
TGTGCCAGCAGCTTCTACAGGGGTAAAGAGACCCAGTACTTC
CASSFYRGKETQYF
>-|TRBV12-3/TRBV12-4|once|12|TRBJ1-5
TGTGCCAGCAGTCGGTGGAATCAGCCCCAGCATTTT
CASSRWNQPQHF
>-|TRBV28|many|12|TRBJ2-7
TGTGCCAGCAGTTCCGAGAGCCGCGAGCAGTACTTC
CASSSESREQYF
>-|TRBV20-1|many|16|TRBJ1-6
TGCAGTGCTAGAGCAACTTTGACACGTTGGGATTCACCCCTCCACTTT
CSARATLTRWDSPLHF